Following are 21 T cell receptor beta chains from one sample sequenced in a study of regulatory T cells in long-lasting Graves disease. Through Arm-PCR of CDR3 regions and iRepertoire HTBI primers, TCR beta libraries were built. Each CDR3 protein is one row after TCRdb ran MiXCR on the multiplex PCR reads. The sample holds a few hundred thousand distinct CDR3 sequences; around 18% are singletons and the top ten take 14%. Time point in this sample: newly diagnosed GD, antithyroid drugs for less than 3 months. There was RNA extracted from PBMCs, and the TCR library was made from it. This sample was also put to use in a study of T cells in Graves' hyperthyroidism and ophthalmopathy.

Sequences were derived from peripheral blood mononuclear cells (PBMCs), sampled at new diagnosis, from a patient treated with antithyroid drugs. The receptor source for this set is a woman between 25 and 40 years old with Graves disease.

In its sample, this clonotype was seen many times. The V call is TRBV20-1, the J call TRBJ1-5; 7 bases align to TRBD1. The germline gives CDR1 DFQATT, CDR2 SNEGSKA (reference sequence). Trimming took 6 bases from V and 8 from J; bases not matched to a gene: 7. This CDR3 is built from 12 residues. The CDR3 loop is CSASTGTEPQHF. The CDR3 nucleotides read TGCAGTGCCTCGACAGGGACCGAGCCCCAGCATTTT.

This clonotype was detected ten times or more. The V and J genes are TRBV19 and TRBJ2-1; D unresolved. The V end was cut by 5 bases, the J end by 8 bases, with 7 bases between. CDR3 size: 11 residues. CDR1 and CDR2 from the germline V gene are LNHDA and SQIVND (reference sequence). The DNA of the CDR3 is TGTGCCAGTAGTGCCCTGGATGAGCAGTTCTTC. Translated, it gives CASSALDEQFF.

This clonotype was recorded many times. CDR3 nucleotide sequence: TGTGCCAGCAGTATAAGAGAGGGTCAGCCCCAGCATTTT. Amino acids: CASSIREGQPQHF. This chain links TRBV27 with TRBJ1-5, with D unclear. V was shortened by 5 bases and J by 6 bases, with 11 bases between the two germline ends. The length of the CDR3 is 13 residues. CDR1 is MNHEY and CDR2 is SMNVEV in the germline V gene (reference sequence).

Comment on this clonotype: A far larger clone is just one base off, so this is likely a read error. The CDR3 region is CASSLAGGGTNGEQFF. The CDR3 nucleotides are TGCGCCAGCAGCTTGGCAGGCGGGGGGACCAATGGTGAGCAGTTCTTC. V is TRBV5-5 and J is TRBJ2-1; TRBD2 matches at 8 bases. Germline CDR1 SGHKS, CDR2 YYEKEE (reference sequence). The CDR3 runs to 16 residues. The full variable domain, rest sourced from reference TRBV5-5 and TRBJ2-1, is DAGVTQSPTHLIKTRGQQVTLRCSPISGHKSVSWYQQVLGQGPQFIFQYYEKEERGRGNFPDRFSARQFPNYSSELNVNALLLGDSALYLCASSLAGGGTNGEQFFGPGTRLTVL.

This clonotype was observed many times. The chain has TRBV7-3 and TRBJ2-4; D is ambiguous. V dropped 0 bases and J dropped 1 base, with 16 bases sitting between them. Germline assignment: CDR1 SGHTA and CDR2 FQGTGA. The CDR3 spans 18 residues. The CDR3 DNA reads TGTGCCAGCAGCTTAACGTTAATGCAGTACCTCGCCAAAAACATTCAGTACTTC. It yields the protein CASSLTLMQYLAKNIQYF.

In this sample, this clonotype turned up many times. This chain connects TRBV6-1 to TRBJ2-3; 12 positions agree with TRBD2. V lost 6 bases and J lost 7; bases outside the gene matches: 8. The CDR3 loop spans 15 amino acids. CDR1 and CDR2 from the germline V gene are MNHNS and SASEGT. CDR3 sequence: CASRRTSGDHHTQYF. As DNA, the CDR3 is TGTGCCAGCAGGCGGACTAGCGGGGATCACCATACGCAGTATTTT.

This clonotype was observed many times. This chain joins TRBV3-1 and TRBJ2-1; 8 nucleotides agree with TRBD1. There are 17 residues in the CDR3. The junction had 9 bases not matched to a gene; V was cut back by 3 bases and J by 2 bases. Germline V gene sequence: CDR1 LGHDT, CDR2 YNNKEL (reference sequence). The CDR3 DNA reads as TGTGCCAGCAGCCACCACACGACAGGGGTGGCCTACAATGAGCAGTTCTTC. This gives the protein CASSHHTTGVAYNEQFF.

This clonotype was detected many times. V gene TRBV4-1 combines with J gene TRBJ1-1; D ambiguous. Trimming shortened V by 1 base and J by 11 bases, and 14 bases separated the two germline ends. The CDR3 length is 13 residues. Germline V lookup: CDR1 MGHRA, CDR2 YSYEKL. The CDR3 DNA reads as TGCGCCAGCAGCCAAGTCGTTTGGGTCCGGGCTTTCTTT. It encodes CASSQVVWVRAFF.

This clonotype was found many times. J is TRBJ1-2 and V is TRBV6-1, with D tentatively TRBD1 (5 bases). The CDR3 runs 19 residues. The germline V and J ends were trimmed by 6 bases and 0 bases, with 26 bases remaining between them. Germline V gene sequence: CDR1 MNHNS, CDR2 SASEGT. The CDR3 sequence: CASRFRGDRHLETNYGYTF. The CDR3 coding sequence is TGTGCCAGCAGGTTCCGGGGAGACAGACACCTAGAGACTAACTATGGCTACACCTTC.

The chain recombines TRBV6-1 with TRBJ2-3; 15 bases map to TRBD2. V dropped 8 bases and J dropped 0; count of bases not matched to a gene: 3. Germline loops: CDR1 MNHNS, CDR2 SASEGT. CDR3 length: 16 amino acids. CDR3 nucleotides: TGTGCCAGCCGAGGACTAGCGGGGGGGAGCACAGATACGCAGTATTTT. Its protein product is CASRGLAGGSTDTQYF.

This clonotype has ten or more counts. This chain links TRBV7-2 with TRBJ2-5, with a possible D match to TRBD2 (7 bases). The ends were cut back, 2 bases at V and 5 bases at J, with 15 bases in the middle. The CDR3 contains 15 residues. The germline V gene has CDR1 SGHTA and CDR2 FQGNSA. The CDR3 bases are TGTGCCAGCAGCTTAAGGGGGGGCCGGGGGGAGACCCAGTACTTC. Translation gives CASSLRGGRGETQYF. Combining the CDR3 with reference TRBV7-2 and TRBJ2-5 gives the whole variable domain GAGVSQSPSNKVTEKGKDVELRCDPISGHTALYWYRQSLGQGLEFLIYFQGNSAPDKSGLPSDRFSAERTGGSVSTLTIQRTQQEDSAVYLCASSLRGGRGETQYFGPGTRLLVL.

This clonotype was counted at least ten times. V and J are TRBV3-1 and TRBJ1-2; D not certain. CDR1 is LGHDT and CDR2 is YNNKEL in the germline V gene (reference sequence). V lost 1 base and J lost 5, with 8 bases in between. The CDR3 consists of 13 residues. In DNA form, the CDR3 reads TGTGCCAGCAGCCAAGTGTTAGCATATGGCTACACCTTC. This codes for CASSQVLAYGYTF. The variable domain in full, with the rest retrieved from reference TRBV3-1 and TRBJ1-2, is DTAVSQTPKYLVTQMGNDKSIKCEQNLGHDTMYWYKQDSKKFLKIMFSYNNKELIINETVPNRFSPKSPDKAHLNLHINSLELGDSAVYFCASSQVLAYGYTFGSGTRLTVV.

This clonotype has at least ten counts. The chain combines TRBV10-3 with TRBJ2-1, with D unclear. V gave up 0 bases and J gave up 5 bases, with 5 bases separating them. This CDR3 is built from 13 residues. Germline-derived CDR1 and CDR2 are ENHRY and SYGVKD. This chain's CDR3 is CAISESSDNEQFF. The CDR3 DNA sequence: TGTGCCATCAGTGAGTCGTCAGACAATGAGCAGTTCTTC.

This clonotype was observed many times. This chain connects TRBV28 to TRBJ2-1; D call uncertain. CDR1 and CDR2 (germline): MDHEN, SYDVKM. The CDR3 contains 11 residues. Deletions cut 6 bases from V and 4 bases from J, with 4 bases between. This chain's CDR3 is CASSLYNEQFF. CDR3 in DNA: TGTGCCAGCAGCCTATACAATGAGCAGTTCTTC.

In its sample, this clonotype was seen many times. This chain connects TRBV19 to TRBJ2-5, with TRBD1 identical over 7 bases. V was pared by 5 bases and J by 5 bases, with 11 bases of the junction left unmatched. The germline gives CDR1 LNHDA, CDR2 SQIVND (reference sequence). This CDR3 comprises 15 residues. The CDR3 region has the DNA TGTGCCAGTAGTGCCCCTCGACAGGGTATTGAGACCCAGTACTTC. Translated, it gives CASSAPRQGIETQYF.

This clonotype was counted many times. J is TRBJ1-2 and V is TRBV29-1; no reliable D call. The CDR3 has 12 amino acids. V dropped 2 bases and J dropped 8 bases, with 12 bases sitting between them. Looked up from germline, CDR1 is SQVTM and CDR2 is ANQGSEA. The CDR3 sequence: CSVELGSSGYTF. CDR3 nucleotides: TGCAGCGTTGAACTGGGGTCTTCGGGCTACACCTTC. Based on the CDR3 plus reference TRBV29-1 and TRBJ1-2, the full variable domain is SAVISQKPSRDICQRGTSLTIQCQVDSQVTMMFWYRQQPGQSLTLIATANQGSEATYESGFVIDKFPISRPNLTFSTLTVSNMSPEDSSIYLCSVELGSSGYTFGSGTRLTVV.

This clonotype was observed many times. The V and J genes are TRBV20-1 and TRBJ1-1; D not resolved. The germline gives CDR1 DFQATT, CDR2 SNEGSKA (reference sequence). The CDR3 is 14 residues long. The ends were cut back, 1 base at V and 3 bases at J, with 12 bases in the middle. This CDR3 reads CSARGFSSYTEAFF. The CDR3 DNA sequence: TGCAGTGCTAGAGGGTTTTCTTCATACACTGAAGCTTTCTTT.

This clonotype was counted many times. The rearrangement joins TRBV14 to TRBJ2-1; D unresolved. V shed 4 bases and J shed 6 bases, with 19 bases lying between them. Germline-derived CDR1 and CDR2 are SGHDN and FVKESK. CDR3 length: 16 amino acids. CDR3 region: CASSRTGGWDINEQFF. Written as DNA, the CDR3 is TGTGCCAGCAGCCGGACCGGTGGTTGGGATATCAATGAGCAGTTCTTC. The full variable domain, rest sourced from reference TRBV14 and TRBJ2-1, is EAGVTQFPSHSVIEKGQTVTLRCDPISGHDNLYWYRRVMGKEIKFLLHFVKESKQDESGMPNNRFLAERTGGTYSTLKVQPAELEDSGVYFCASSRTGGWDINEQFFGPGTRLTVL.

Points on this clonotype: A much more abundant neighbour one base away suggests this may be a read error. This sequence joins TRBV6-2 or TRBV6-3 and TRBJ2-1; possible D gene TRBD1, 6 bases. CDR3 length: 15 amino acids. The germline V gene has CDR1 MNHEY and CDR2 SVGEGT. The CDR3 DNA sequence: TGTGCCAGCAGTTACGGCAGGGGCTCCTACAGTGAGCAGTTCTTC. Protein sequence: CASSYGRGSYSEQFF.

This clonotype was counted many times. The chain couples TRBV6-1 to TRBJ1-4; 7 bases are shared with TRBD1. The CDR3 covers 15 residues. J lost 8 bases, V lost 6 bases, and 12 bases had no gene match. CDR1 MNHNS and CDR2 SASEGT come from the germline V gene. CDR3 loop: CASRFDRTGREKLFF. Here the CDR3 DNA reads TGTGCCAGCAGGTTCGACAGGACAGGAAGGGAAAAACTGTTTTTT.

There are many counts of this clonotype. The chain joins TRBV2 to TRBJ1-2; 7 bases agree with TRBD1. The J segment lost 8 bases and the V segment lost 8 bases, leaving 11 bases of the junction unmatched. CDR1 is SNHLY, CDR2 FYNNEI, per germline. This CDR3 region has 13 residues. The CDR3, as DNA: TGTGCCAGCGTCCCAGGGGGTTCGGGCGGCTACACCTTC. Translation gives CASVPGGSGGYTF.